This TCR beta chain appears in the sequencing data of a study of shared clonotypes between healthy human individuals. Findings and caveats of the study: Memory subsets generally showed lower estimated richness than naive subsets. The rarefaction results pointed to incomplete sorted-subset sequencing despite large depth.

For this clone: The antigen remains unidentified.

The repertoire was sequenced with immunoSEQ multiplex PCR; TCRdb's copy has only in-frame clones and lacks some. The profile shows 2.3 million or so clones, over 85% of them singletons. The germline CDR1 and CDR2 sequences are SGHDT and YYEEEE. The CDR3 totals 15 residues. Trimming cost V 1 base and J 6 bases, with 14 bases left between them. Adults of Caucasian background living in Nashville, Tennessee made up all donors. Investigators divided CD4+ cells into CD45RA+ naive and CD45RA-negative memory subsets. Sequences were obtained from naive CD4+ T cells from PBMCs. Subset denoted: CD45RA+ positively selected. The gene calls are TRBV5-6 and TRBJ2-1, with D hard to call. The source of this sequence is a man in his late teens or twenties in good health. Some clones in this sample may be carry-over from other donors' samples. The chain's CDR3 is CASSLSYLNSNEQFF. CDR3 DNA sequence: TGTGCCAGCAGCTTGTCTTACCTAAACTCCAATGAGCAGTTCTTC.